The rows below give T cell receptor beta chains drawn from one sample of a study of T cells after posttransplantation cyclophosphamide. Data came from immunoSEQ multiplex PCR; TCRdb stores just in-frame clones and leaves some out. The sample has 12,000 or so clones, around nine tenths seen once. The sample consisted of PBMCs, taken after allogeneic stem cell transplant with posttransplant cyclophosphamide. These receptors all come from a female patient under 45 who received an allogeneic stem cell transplant from an unrelated donor, was CMV-positive, and had no GVHD. Some T cells may be graft donor cells. The CDR3 runs from the conserved cysteine through the conserved F or W. The order of the fields is D gene, J gene, clone size, V gene, CDR3 protein, CDR3 DNA. The D gene is left open where the match is weak. Size is omitted from some rows. Given values are once, few, many or a class for expanded clones.

TRBD2	TRBJ2-7	.	TRBV7-6	CASSLASGGRAGEQYF	TGTGCCAGCAGCTTAGCGTCGGGCGGGAGGGCGGGCGAGCAGTACTTC
TRBD2	TRBJ2-7	.	TRBV29-1	CSVSSGGAYEQYF	TGCAGCGTTAGTAGCGGGGGGGCTTACGAGCAGTACTTC
TRBD2	TRBJ2-7	.	TRBV10-3	CATTGTRSYEQYF	TGTGCCACAACCGGGACTAGATCCTACGAGCAGTACTTC
TRBD2	TRBJ2-2	.	TRBV7-6	CASSLAGTSGYTGELFF	TGTGCCAGCAGCTTAGCCGGGACTAGCGGGTATACCGGGGAGCTGTTTTTT
.	TRBJ2-3	.	TRBV7-9	CASTQGSDTQYF	TGTGCCAGCACCCAGGGTTCAGATACGCAGTATTTT
.	TRBJ1-1	.	TRBV5-1	CASSLVRQTTEAFF	TGCGCCAGCAGCTTGGTGAGGCAGACCACTGAAGCTTTCTTT
.	TRBJ2-7	.	TRBV27	CASSLDRSSYEQYF	TGTGCCAGCAGCCTAGACAGGAGCTCCTACGAGCAGTACTTC
TRBD1	TRBJ1-3	.	TRBV11-2	CASSLVGQGISGNTIYF	TGTGCCAGCAGCTTAGTGGGACAGGGGATCTCTGGAAACACCATATATTTT
TRBD1	TRBJ2-5	once	TRBV18	CASSPERKQGVQETQYF	TGTGCCAGCTCACCCGAGCGAAAACAGGGGGTACAAGAGACCCAGTACTTC
TRBD1	TRBJ1-1	.	TRBV7-9	CASSPPRRGPEAFF	TGTGCCAGCAGCCCCCCCCGCAGGGGGCCTGAAGCTTTCTTT
TRBD1	TRBJ2-7	.	TRBV28	CASSLVGTGSYEQYF	TGTGCCAGCAGTTTAGTTGGGACAGGGTCTTACGAGCAGTACTTC
.	TRBJ1-3	few	TRBV4-1	CASSQDPGDDTIYF	TGCGCCAGCAGCCAAGATCCGGGGGACGACACCATATATTTT
.	TRBJ1-2	once	TRBV28	CASSIIQGYGYTF	TGTGCCAGCAGTATCATCCAGGGGTATGGCTACACCTTC
.	TRBJ2-2	.	TRBV5-1	CASSPRVTNTGELFF	TGCGCCAGCAGCCCCAGGGTAACGAACACCGGGGAGCTGTTTTTT
.	TRBJ1-6	.	TRBV4-2	CASTDLWARNSPLHF	TGTGCCTCAACCGACCTTTGGGCCAGGAATTCACCCCTCCACTTT
TRBD1	TRBJ2-2	.	TRBV4-1	CASSQLPDRAFPGELFF	TGCGCCAGCAGCCAACTTCCGGACAGGGCCTTCCCCGGGGAGCTGTTTTTT
.	TRBJ1-2	.	TRBV29-1	CSVVRGNYGYTF	TGCAGCGTTGTACGGGGGAACTATGGCTACACCTTC
TRBD1	TRBJ2-2	.	TRBV7-9	CASSPRTGGNTGELFF	TGTGCCAGCAGCCCCCGGACAGGGGGAAACACCGGGGAGCTGTTTTTT
.	TRBJ2-3	once	TRBV5-1	CASSIFRGSGEDTQYF	TGCGCCAGCAGCATATTCAGGGGATCTGGGGAAGATACGCAGTATTTT
TRBD2	TRBJ2-1	.	TRBV28	CASSQGALAGDNEQFF	TGTGCCAGCAGTCAAGGTGCACTAGCGGGGGACAATGAGCAGTTCTTC
TRBD2	TRBJ2-3	.	TRBV2	CASIESGRSTDTQYF	TGTGCCAGCATTGAGAGCGGGAGGAGCACAGATACGCAGTATTTT
.	TRBJ2-1	.	TRBV10-2	CASRGLAAYNEQFF	TGCGCCAGCAGAGGGCTAGCCGCCTACAATGAGCAGTTCTTC
.	TRBJ2-1	.	TRBV7-2	CASSLATGSPEQFF	TGTGCCAGCAGCTTAGCGACTGGGAGTCCTGAGCAGTTCTTC
TRBD2	TRBJ2-1	.	TRBV27	CASSLLVAGAVNEQFF	TGTGCCAGCAGTTTATTAGTAGCGGGAGCCGTGAATGAGCAGTTCTTC
TRBD2	TRBJ2-7	.	TRBV6-1	CASRQEAGSSYEQYF	TGTGCCAGCAGGCAAGAAGCGGGGAGCTCCTACGAGCAGTACTTC
.	TRBJ1-2	.	TRBV7-9	CASSLGGGLYGYTF	TGTGCCAGCAGCTTAGGGGGGGGGCTGTATGGCTACACCTTC
TRBD2	TRBJ2-3	once	TRBV15	CATSRASGADTQYF	TGTGCCACCAGCAGAGCTAGCGGCGCAGATACGCAGTATTTT
.	TRBJ2-2	.	TRBV5-1	CASSLERVPGELFF	TGCGCCAGCAGCTTAGAAAGAGTCCCCGGGGAGCTGTTTTTT
.	TRBJ1-1	.	TRBV10-3	CAISEVSAEAFF	TGTGCCATCAGTGAGGTTAGTGCTGAAGCTTTCTTT
.	TRBJ1-4	few	TRBV2	CASSEQANEKLFF	TGTGCCAGCAGTGAACAGGCTAATGAAAAACTGTTTTTT
.	TRBJ2-2	.	TRBV7-6	CASSQLANTGELFF	TGTGCCAGCAGTCAACTAGCAAACACCGGGGAGCTGTTTTTT
.	TRBJ2-2	once	TRBV18	CASSPTGSTGELFF	TGTGCCAGCTCACCAACAGGGAGCACCGGGGAGCTGTTTTTT
.	TRBJ2-3	.	TRBV6-4	CASSVEGGMMLFWCRDTQYF	TGTGCCAGCAGTGTGGAGGGAGGAATGATGTTGTTCTGGTGCAGGGATACGCAGTATTTT
.	TRBJ1-1	.	TRBV28	CASSLSRGWMDTEAFF	TGTGCCAGCAGTTTGTCTCGGGGTTGGATGGACACTGAAGCTTTCTTT
.	TRBJ1-1	.	TRBV4-1	CASSQDHGHPGDTEAFF	TGCGCCAGCAGCCAAGACCACGGACACCCGGGGGACACTGAAGCTTTCTTT
TRBD1	TRBJ1-4	once	TRBV4-2	CASSRQTGEVNEKLFF	TGTGCCAGCAGCCGCCAGACAGGGGAGGTGAACGAAAAACTGTTTTTT
.	TRBJ1-5	.	TRBV19	CASAKGGGVSNQPQHF	TGTGCCAGCGCCAAGGGGGGAGGGGTGAGCAATCAGCCCCAGCATTTT
.	TRBJ2-1	.	TRBV29-1	CSVDDIGEQFF	TGCAGCGTAGACGACATCGGAGAGCAGTTCTTC
TRBD1	TRBJ1-2	.	TRBV27	CASSLGGTGEVYGYTF	TGTGCCAGCAGTTTAGGGGGGACAGGAGAGGTCTATGGCTACACCTTC
.	TRBJ2-7	.	TRBV5-1	CANRMAPELTSYEQYF	TGCGCCAACAGAATGGCACCTGAATTGACATCCTACGAGCAGTACTTC
.	TRBJ1-3	.	TRBV12-5	CASAVGTPGNTIYF	TGTGCTAGTGCCGTGGGGACTCCCGGGAACACCATATATTTT
.	TRBJ2-7	.	TRBV4-1	CASSGHGSYEQYF	TGCGCCAGCAGTGGGCATGGATCCTACGAGCAGTACTTC
TRBD2	TRBJ2-3	.	TRBV9	CASSVGPISGDTDTQYF	TGTGCCAGCAGCGTAGGCCCCATTAGCGGGGACACAGATACGCAGTATTTT
TRBD1	TRBJ1-5	.	TRBV5-5	CASSLDFRQGAPFSNQPQHF	TGTGCCAGCAGCTTGGACTTCAGGCAGGGGGCCCCCTTTAGCAATCAGCCCCAGCATTTT
.	TRBJ1-6	.	TRBV25-1	CASSEPSGVNSPLHF	TGTGCCAGCAGTGAACCATCAGGGGTTAATTCACCCCTCCACTTT
.	TRBJ1-2	.	TRBV18	CASSPERGYGYTF	TGTGCCAGCTCACCGGAAAGGGGCTATGGCTACACCTTC
.	TRBJ1-6	.	TRBV5-1	CASSPGGVPNSPLHF	TGCGCCAGCAGCCCCGGGGGGGTTCCTAATTCACCCCTCCACTTT
TRBD1	TRBJ2-7	.	TRBV2	CASRPWDSYSYEQYF	TGTGCCAGCAGGCCCTGGGACAGTTACTCCTACGAGCAGTACTTC
TRBD1	TRBJ2-1	.	TRBV27	CASSFPGGGDEQFF	TGTGCCAGCAGTTTTCCAGGGGGCGGCGATGAGCAGTTCTTC
TRBD1	TRBJ2-7	.	TRBV28	CAIRTGQAGSGPYEQYF	TGTGCCATAAGAACTGGACAGGCCGGTAGTGGTCCCTACGAGCAGTACTTC
TRBD1	TRBJ1-3	.	TRBV5-1	CASRPGQGNSGNTIYF	TGCGCCAGCAGACCGGGACAGGGGAACTCTGGAAACACCATATATTTT
.	TRBJ2-3	.	TRBV13	CASSLVLGLPQPRDTQYF	TGTGCCAGCAGCTTAGTTCTGGGGCTCCCACAACCGAGGGATACGCAGTATTTT
.	TRBJ2-5	.	TRBV2	CASSGRLLSGLQETQYF	TGTGCCAGCAGTGGGCGGCTCCTTAGTGGCCTTCAAGAGACCCAGTACTTC
TRBD2	TRBJ2-5	.	TRBV11-2	CASSTAVLAGGSQETQYF	TGTGCCAGCAGCACCGCCGTCCTAGCGGGGGGATCACAAGAGACCCAGTACTTC
TRBD2	TRBJ2-1	once	TRBV9	CASSVEGGRANNEQFF	TGTGCCAGCAGCGTAGAGGGCGGGAGGGCCAACAATGAGCAGTTCTTC
TRBD2	TRBJ2-7	.	TRBV18	CASSPGPGGYEQYF	TGTGCCAGCTCACCTGGCCCGGGAGGCTACGAGCAGTACTTC
TRBD2	TRBJ2-5	.	TRBV9	CASSEGTSGLETQYF	TGTGCCAGCAGCGAGGGGACTAGCGGGTTAGAGACCCAGTACTTC
.	TRBJ2-7	.	TRBV4-2	CASSQVHDRAYEQYF	TGTGCCAGCAGCCAAGTCCATGACAGAGCCTACGAGCAGTACTTC
TRBD1	TRBJ1-2	.	TRBV5-1	CASSLGGTANYGYTF	TGCGCCAGCAGCTTGGGGGGGACAGCTAACTATGGCTACACCTTC